This paragraph reports one T cell receptor beta chain. Its antigen remains unidentified. The CDR3 has 13 amino acids. V was pared by 1 base and J by 3 bases, with 10 bases between. Germline CDR1 reads DFQATT; CDR2 reads SNEGSKA (reference sequence). The data derive from a study of post-analysis software for immune sequencing data. Whole-study findings and limits: Among roughly five TRBV segments more frequent in patients than controls were TRBV5-6, TRBV5-1 and TRBV20-1.

cDNA libraries for TCR beta contained unique molecular identifiers. TCRdb ran MiXCR on the PCR reads and lists one entry per CDR3 protein. This table holds about 810,000 distinct CDR3 sequences, approximately 50% found once. The rearrangement links TRBV20-1 to TRBJ2-7; D unresolved. The origin of this receptor is a girl aged 10-17 years with multiple sclerosis. Sequences were obtained from blood. This CDR3 reads CSARVPVVYEQYF. The CDR3 DNA reads as TGCAGTGCTAGAGTCCCGGTAGTCTACGAGCAGTACTTC.